The 14 T cell receptor beta chains below come from one sample, sequenced in a study of blood T cell repertoires in COVID-19. Generated by immunoSEQ multiplex PCR, the TCRdb table keeps only in-frame clones and is missing some. The sample has about 87,000 clones; around 87% are singletons. Sequenced: peripheral blood. Source of these receptors: a woman of 80 years or more with acute or convalescent COVID-19.

The chain employs TRBV27 and TRBJ2-7; TRBD1 matches 7 bases. The J segment lost 1 base and the V segment lost 0 bases, leaving 3 bases of the junction unmatched. In germline, CDR1 is MNHEY, CDR2 SMNVEV (reference sequence). This CDR3 comprises 15 residues. The DNA of the CDR3 is TGTGCCAGCAGTTTATCCGGGACAGATTCCTACGAGCAGTACTTC. It yields the protein CASSLSGTDSYEQYF.

The chain combines TRBV18 with TRBJ2-6; 11 bases match TRBD1. The J segment lost 4 bases and the V segment lost 6 bases, leaving 11 bases of the junction unmatched. The CDR3 is made up of 18 amino acids. Germline CDR1 reads KGHSH; CDR2 reads LQKENI. CDR3 sequence reads: CASSPGQGAAGGANVLTF. In DNA, the CDR3 is TGTGCCAGCTCCCCCGGACAGGGGGCGGCAGGGGGGGCCAACGTCCTGACTTTC.

This chain uses TRBV7-3 with TRBJ1-6; no clear D gene. This CDR3 comprises 14 residues. The germline V and J ends were trimmed by 2 bases and 8 bases, with 10 bases remaining between them. Germline values: CDR1 SGHTA, CDR2 FQGTGA. The CDR3: CASSLERRDSPLHF. The CDR3 coding sequence is TGTGCCAGCAGCTTAGAGCGTCGGGATTCACCCCTCCACTTT.

The rearrangement links TRBV2 to TRBJ2-4; 8 bases map to TRBD2. V was pared by 4 bases and J by 3 bases, with 5 bases of the junction left unmatched. The CDR3 has 15 residues. Per the germline V gene, CDR1 is SNHLY and CDR2 is FYNNEI. CDR3 residues: CASSAGSGVKNIQYF. As DNA, the CDR3 is TGTGCCAGCAGTGCAGGTAGCGGGGTCAAAAACATTCAGTACTTC.

CDR3 in amino acids: CASSAGTGGNSPLHF. The CDR3 DNA reads as TGTGCCAGCAGCGCCGGGACAGGGGGCAATTCACCCCTCCACTTT. The chain joins TRBV9 to TRBJ1-6; 12 bases match TRBD1. The germline gives CDR1 SGDLS, CDR2 YYNGEE. V was pared by 3 bases and J by 7 bases, with 2 bases of the junction left unmatched. This CDR3 is 15 amino acids long.

The rearrangement joins TRBV7-3 to TRBJ2-1; TRBD2 might be the D (5 bases). The germline V and J ends were trimmed by 0 bases and 12 bases, with 21 bases remaining between them. Germline values: CDR1 SGHTA, CDR2 FQGTGA. The length of the CDR3 is 16 residues. As DNA, the CDR3 is TGTGCCAGCAGCTTAACGGGAGCCCTCTACAATGAGGTGCAGTTCTTC. This encodes CASSLTGALYNEVQFF.

The chain joins TRBV9 to TRBJ1-1, with D hard to call. Trimming removed 3 bases from V and 4 bases from J, with 13 bases in between. The CDR3 is made up of 14 amino acids. Per germline, CDR1 SGDLS and CDR2 YYNGEE. Here the CDR3 DNA reads TGTGCCAGCAGCGGGACGGGGATCGTCACTGAAGCTTTCTTT. It encodes CASSGTGIVTEAFF. Drawing the rest from reference TRBV9 and TRBJ1-1, the complete variable domain is DSGVTQTPKHLITATGQRVTLRCSPRSGDLSVYWYQQSLDQGLQFLIQYYNGEERAKGNILERFSAQQFPDLHSELNLSSLELGDSALYFCASSGTGIVTEAFFGQGTRLTVV.

The chain recombines TRBV9 with TRBJ2-7, with 8 bases lining up with TRBD1. Germline-derived CDR1 and CDR2 are SGDLS and YYNGEE. J was trimmed by 4 bases and V by 4 bases; bases with no gene match: 7. This CDR3 comprises 14 residues. Here the CDR3 DNA reads TGTGCCAGCAGCTCACGGGACAGGTCATACGAGCAGTACTTC. This gives the protein CASSSRDRSYEQYF.

V and J are TRBV9 and TRBJ2-2; maybe TRBD1 (6 bases). The CDR3 has 13 amino acids. Per germline, CDR1 SGDLS and CDR2 YYNGEE. V lost 0 bases, J lost 7 bases, and 7 bases lay in between. The CDR3 nucleotides read TGTGCCAGCAGCGTAGTAGGGGGCGGGGAGCTGTTTTTT. Translated, it gives CASSVVGGGELFF. The entire variable domain, with the rest obtained from reference TRBV9 and TRBJ2-2, is as follows: DSGVTQTPKHLITATGQRVTLRCSPRSGDLSVYWYQQSLDQGLQFLIQYYNGEERAKGNILERFSAQQFPDLHSELNLSSLELGDSALYFCASSVVGGGELFFGEGSRLTVL.

The chain has TRBV3-1 (or the pseudogene TRBV3-2) and TRBJ2-1; D possibly corresponds to TRBD2 (6 bases). V lost 9 bases and J 8 bases, leaving 17 bases between the germline ends. Germline assignment: CDR1 LGHDT and CDR2 YNNKEL (reference sequence). The CDR3 covers 13 residues. The CDR3 sequence: CASTTGRLHEQFF. CDR3 coding DNA: TGTGCCAGTACGACGGGGAGGCTCCATGAGCAGTTCTTC.

The chain combines TRBV6-5 with TRBJ1-2, with 10 nucleotides matching TRBD1. Trimming took 4 bases from V and 7 from J; bases not matched to a gene: 9. The V gene's germline CDR1 is MNHEY and CDR2 SVGAGI. The CDR3 totals 15 residues. The CDR3 coding sequence is TGTGCCAGCAGTTCTCCGGGACAGGGGATAGGTGGCTACACCTTC. Protein product: CASSSPGQGIGGYTF.

The chain carries TRBV19 and TRBJ1-2; tentatively, D is TRBD1 (5 bases). The germline V gene has CDR1 LNHDA and CDR2 SQIVND (reference sequence). The CDR3 has 13 residues. V was pared by 3 bases and J by 3 bases, with 8 bases between. As DNA, the CDR3 is TGTGCCAGTAGTATTTGGGGGGACTATGGCTACACCTTC. Its translation: CASSIWGDYGYTF.

This chain links TRBV9 with TRBJ1-5; 10 bases agree with TRBD1. Germline CDR1 is SGDLS and CDR2 is YYNGEE. This CDR3 has 14 residues. V lost 4 bases to trimming and J lost 7 bases; unmatched junction nucleotides: 5. CDR3: CASSRQGANQPQHF. In DNA, the CDR3 is TGTGCCAGCAGCCGACAGGGGGCGAACCAGCCCCAGCATTTT.

The chain carries TRBV10-3 and TRBJ1-4; D unresolved. The ends were cut back, 4 bases at V and 4 bases at J, with 7 bases in the middle. In germline, CDR1 is ENHRY, CDR2 SYGVKD. The CDR3 is made up of 13 amino acids. The CDR3 DNA reads TGTGCCATCAGTGGTCAGTTTAATGAAAAACTGTTTTTT. The encoded protein is CAISGQFNEKLFF.